These 8 T cell receptor beta chains came from one sample sequenced in a study of CD8+ T cells in alopecia areata. Once RNA had been extracted, it was reverse transcribed into cDNA to act as the sequencing template. This table comes from immunoSEQ multiplex PCR, and its TCRdb copy is limited to in-frame clones, with some not included. The sample comprises about 180,000 clones, 50% to 60% of which are singletons, and roughly 14% rests with the top ten. Here the sequenced sample was CD4+ T cells sorted from blood, taken at week 0. These receptors originate from a human donor with alopecia areata.

The chain combines TRBV30 with TRBJ2-5; 9 bases are shared with TRBD1. V lost 2 bases and J lost 5; bases outside the gene matches: 6. The germline gives CDR1 GTSNPN, CDR2 SVGIG (reference sequence). The CDR3 consists of 14 residues. The CDR3 bases are TGTGCCTGGAGTCTCGGGACAGGGAGCGAGACCCAGTACTTC. This encodes CAWSLGTGSETQYF.

Only one count was recorded for this clone. The gene calls are TRBV4-1 and TRBJ2-3; D remains ambiguous. Per germline, CDR1 MGHRA and CDR2 YSYEKL. Trimming pared 1 base from V and 0 bases from J, leaving 5 bases between. This CDR3 contains 14 residues. CDR3 DNA: TGCGCCAGCAGCCAAGCTCACAGCACAGATACGCAGTATTTT. It yields the protein CASSQAHSTDTQYF.

This chain uses TRBV19 with TRBJ2-5; 9 nucleotides align to TRBD1. Germline values: CDR1 LNHDA, CDR2 SQIVND (reference sequence). CDR3 length: 14 residues. V was clipped by 4 bases and J by 5 bases; unmatched bases: 5. The CDR3 DNA sequence: TGTGCCAGTAGTAAGAGGACAGGGGTGGAGACCCAGTACTTC. It encodes CASSKRTGVETQYF.

The genes are TRBV29-1 and TRBJ1-1; D is undetermined. Trimming pared 2 bases from V and 0 bases from J, leaving 10 bases between. The CDR3 is made up of 14 amino acids. CDR1 and CDR2 from the germline V gene are SQVTM and ANQGSEA. As DNA, the CDR3 is TGCAGCGTTGAACTGAAGAACCTGAACACTGAAGCTTTCTTT. Amino acid sequence: CSVELKNLNTEAFF.

This clone was recorded only once. CDR3 sequence: CASSMRGNEQYF. The CDR3 DNA sequence: TGTGCCAGTAGTATGAGGGGAAACGAGCAGTACTTC. This chain connects TRBV19 to TRBJ2-7; the D gene could be TRBD1 or TRBD2 (5 bases each). The ends were cut back, 3 bases at V and 5 bases at J, with 8 bases in the middle. The CDR3 runs 12 residues. CDR1 and CDR2 (germline): LNHDA, SQIVND (reference sequence).

This clone has more than one count but fewer than ten. The chain joins TRBV5-1 to TRBJ1-2; D uncertain. Germline CDR1 is SGHRS and CDR2 is YFSETQ. This CDR3 has 13 residues. The V end was cut by 4 bases, the J end by 5 bases, with 12 bases between. The CDR3 protein is CASSTVGQYGYTF. The CDR3 DNA follows: TGCGCCAGCAGCACGGTAGGCCAGTATGGCTACACCTTC.

This chain connects TRBV30 to TRBJ1-1, with D unresolved. Trimming cost V 6 bases and J 4 bases, with 12 bases left between them. The CDR3 covers 12 residues. Germline CDR1 is GTSNPN and CDR2 is SVGIG (reference sequence). The CDR3 DNA follows: TGTGCCTGTCGGCGAGGTGGCACTGAAGCTTTCTTT. Its protein product is CACRRGGTEAFF.

The V and J genes are TRBV7-2 and TRBJ1-1; D possibly corresponds to TRBD1 (5 bases). The V gene lost 7 bases and the J gene lost 7 bases, with 16 bases spanning the gap. This CDR3 is built from 13 residues. Germline-derived CDR1 and CDR2 are SGHTA and FQGNSA. Here the CDR3 reads CASTRGRIGEAFF. The CDR3 bases are TGTGCCAGCACTAGGGGAAGAATCGGTGAAGCTTTCTTT.